The 8 T cell receptor beta chains below come from one sample, sequenced in a study of shared T cell receptors in the human thymus. Method: immunoSEQ multiplex PCR; TCRdb's copy keeps in-frame clones and lacks some. Of about 660,000 clones in the sample, 88% were seen once. These same records also appear under a second study, on human thymus T cells.

Input material: thymocytes. The receptors originated from a boy in the first two years of life with a congenital heart defect.

This sequence joins TRBV5-8 and TRBJ1-5; 7 bases fit TRBD1. The V segment lost 9 bases and the J segment 5 bases; nucleotides outside the gene matches: 14. Germline V gene data show CDR1 as SGHTS and CDR2 as YDEGEE. The CDR3 covers 15 residues. The CDR3 is CATAGEDRVDQPQHF. The CDR3 nucleotides read TGTGCCACCGCCGGGGAAGACAGGGTGGATCAGCCCCAGCATTTT.

This clone has just a few counts. J is TRBJ2-3 and V is TRBV14; 12 bases are shared with TRBD2. The V gene's germline CDR1 is SGHDN and CDR2 FVKESK. This CDR3 is built from 20 residues. The V and J ends lost 3 bases and 1 base, in that order; junction bases with no gene match: 14. The DNA for the CDR3 is TGTGCCAGCAGCCATATCACTGGACTAGCGGGACCATGGGGCACAGATACGCAGTATTTT. This codes for CASSHITGLAGPWGTDTQYF.

This chain links TRBV28 with TRBJ2-1; 8 bases map to TRBD2. Germline V gene sequence: CDR1 MDHEN, CDR2 SYDVKM. V lost 6 bases and J lost 4; bases outside the gene matches: 11. The CDR3 loop spans 16 amino acids. The CDR3 DNA sequence: TGTGCCAGCAGCCTGCAGGGTAGCGGGATTTACAATGAGCAGTTCTTC. Translation: CASSLQGSGIYNEQFF.

The J gene is TRBJ2-7, the V gene TRBV7-2, with TRBD1 matching over 7 bases. The germline gives CDR1 SGHTA, CDR2 FQGNSA. This CDR3 region has 14 residues. After removal of 3 bases from V and 3 bases from J, the junction contained 5 bases not matched to a gene. Here the CDR3 DNA reads TGTGCCAGCAGCTTCCGGGACAGCCTCTACGAGCAGTACTTC. Protein: CASSFRDSLYEQYF.

V usage is TRBV11-2 and J usage is TRBJ2-7; 7 bases map to TRBD1. The CDR3 is made up of 15 amino acids. Per the germline V gene, CDR1 is SGHAT and CDR2 is FQNNGV. Trimming removed 3 bases from V and 6 bases from J; junction bases left unmatched: 11. This CDR3 is CASSFLPRDSGEQYF. The CDR3 DNA is TGTGCCAGCAGCTTCCTACCCCGGGACAGTGGCGAGCAGTACTTC.

The chain uses TRBV15 and TRBJ2-3, with D maybe TRBD2 (7 bases). Deletions cut 0 bases from V and 12 bases from J, with 16 bases between. Germline loops: CDR1 LNHNV, CDR2 YYDKDF (reference sequence). CDR3 length: 14 residues. CDR3 in amino acids: CATSRERRGEGQYF. In nucleotides, the CDR3 is TGTGCCACCAGCAGAGAGAGGAGGGGGGAGGGCCAGTATTTT.

The chain has TRBV11-2 and TRBJ2-7, with 8 bases fitting TRBD2. The CDR3 totals 15 residues. Germline lookup yields CDR1 SGHAT and CDR2 FQNNGV. Trimming removed 5 bases from V and 0 bases from J; junction bases left unmatched: 6. As DNA, the CDR3 is TGTGCCAGCAGCCTCACTAGCGGAGTCTCCTACGAGCAGTACTTC. Translating gives CASSLTSGVSYEQYF.

In nucleotides, the CDR3 is TGTGCCACCAGCCCTCAGGGGACAAACAATGAGCAGTTCTTC. This codes for CATSPQGTNNEQFF. This chain joins TRBV15 and TRBJ2-1; tentatively, D is TRBD1 (6 bases). Trimming took 5 bases from V and 5 from J, leaving 13 bases between them. The CDR3 consists of 14 residues. CDR1 LNHNV and CDR2 YYDKDF come from the germline V gene (reference sequence). Looking up the rest from reference TRBV15 and TRBJ2-1 gives the full variable domain: DAMVIQNPRYQVTQFGKPVTLSCSQTLNHNVMYWYQQKSSQAPKLLFHYYDKDFNNEADTPDNFQSRRPNTSFCFLDIRSPGLGDTAMYLCATSPQGTNNEQFFGPGTRLTVL.